Listed here are 14 T cell receptor beta chains from one sample, sequenced in a study of blood T cell repertoires in COVID-19 (dated by TCRdb to the early 2020s). Preparation of the library involved the immunoSEQ multiplex PCR assay. TCRdb carries this immuneACCESS record with in-frame sequences only. Its versions omit some clonotypes, under half of them owing to an unresolved V gene in the studies checked, with the rest unexplained. The sample table holds roughly 150,000 clones, of which 80% to 90% were seen once. The ten most abundant clones make up about 2.5% of the sample. Input material: peripheral blood. These receptors came from a woman at least 80 years old with COVID-19, enrolled during active disease.

The chain employs TRBV2 and TRBJ1-5, with TRBD1 as a possible D gene (5 bases). The CDR3 is made up of 14 amino acids. V shed 6 bases and J shed 0 bases, with 9 bases lying between them. Germline V CDR1 and CDR2: SNHLY, FYNNEI. CDR3: CASRFDSSNQPQHF. DNA of the CDR3: TGTGCCAGCAGATTCGACAGTAGCAATCAGCCCCAGCATTTT.

The chain recombines TRBV18 with TRBJ2-2; a weak D match, TRBD1 (6 bases). CDR1 and CDR2 from the germline V gene are KGHSH and LQKENI. V lost 0 bases to trimming and J lost 2 bases, with 10 bases between them. CDR3 length equals 16 residues. CDR3 amino acids: CASSPPSRGNTGELFF. In nucleotides, the CDR3 is TGTGCCAGCTCACCACCCTCCAGGGGTAACACCGGGGAGCTGTTTTTT.

The gene calls are TRBV6-1 and TRBJ2-7, with 12 bases matching TRBD2. The CDR3 has 14 residues. V lost 10 bases to trimming and J lost 6 bases; unmatched junction nucleotides: 10. Germline V gives CDR1 MNHNS, CDR2 SASEGT. DNA for the CDR3: TGTGCCATTGCCACGGGACTAGCGGGTCGCGAGCAGTACTTC. Amino acid sequence: CAIATGLAGREQYF.

The genes are TRBV11-1 and TRBJ2-3; a possible D gene is TRBD2 (6 bases). CDR3 size: 14 residues. With 4 bases removed from V and 4 bases from J, the gap between germline ends came to 12 bases. Germline V gene data show CDR1 as SGHAT and CDR2 as FQDESV (reference sequence). CDR3 in amino acids: CASSSHSGADTQYF. CDR3 in DNA: TGTGCCAGCAGCTCCCATTCGGGGGCAGATACGCAGTATTTT.

The V call is TRBV11-2, the J call TRBJ1-2, with 7 bases that match TRBD1. The CDR3 covers 16 residues. Trimming at V came to 5 bases and at J to 4 bases, leaving 13 bases not matched to a gene. Germline V CDR1 and CDR2: SGHAT, FQNNGV. CDR3 sequence (DNA): TGTGCCAGCAGCGGACTCCGGACAGGACCTTTCTATGGCTACACCTTC. Translating gives CASSGLRTGPFYGYTF. The full variable domain, in which reference TRBV11-2 and TRBJ1-2 provide the parts outside the CDR3, is EAGVAQSPRYKIIEKRQSVAFWCNPISGHATLYWYQQILGQGPKLLIQFQNNGVVDDSQLPKDRFSAERLKGVDSTLKIQPAKLEDSAVYLCASSGLRTGPFYGYTFGSGTRLTVV.

A single count supports this clone. V usage is TRBV10-2 and J usage is TRBJ1-5; 8 bases align to TRBD1. V shed 7 bases and J 2 bases; nucleotides not matched to a gene: 10. The CDR3 consists of 16 residues. Germline values: CDR1 WSHSY, CDR2 SAAADI. The CDR3 region has the DNA TGCGCCAGCACTCCGGGACAGGTGGGAGGCAATCAGCCCCAGCATTTT. It codes for CASTPGQVGGNQPQHF.

The CDR3 nucleotides read TGTGCCAGCAGCTTAGGGGACAGGGTGTTTTACACCGGGGAGCTGTTTTTT. The encoded protein is CASSLGDRVFYTGELFF. The chain couples TRBV7-2 to TRBJ2-2, with 9 nucleotides matching TRBD1. The CDR3 contains 17 residues. Germline lookup yields CDR1 SGHTA and CDR2 FQGNSA. The V segment lost 1 base and the J segment 3 bases; nucleotides outside the gene matches: 6.

The V and J genes are TRBV7-3 and TRBJ2-2; no definite D call. V lost 5 bases and J 6 bases, leaving 13 bases between the germline ends. Looked up from germline, CDR1 is SGHTA and CDR2 is FQGTGA. The CDR3 has 14 residues. The CDR3 sequence: CASSPSSGSGELFF. The DNA of the CDR3 is TGTGCCAGCAGCCCCAGTTCCGGGTCCGGGGAGCTGTTTTTT.

The chain is built from TRBV6-5 and TRBJ2-1; the D is unclear. The CDR3 is made up of 15 amino acids. Germline CDR1 and CDR2: MNHEY and SVGAGI. Trimming left V 0 bases short and J 2 bases short, with 8 bases between. Written as DNA, the CDR3 is TGTGCCAGCAGTTACTCTAGCCCCACCTACAATGAGCAGTTCTTC. The encoded protein is CASSYSSPTYNEQFF.

V is TRBV29-1 and J is TRBJ1-1; D ambiguous. Trimming took off 0 bases at V and 6 bases at J, with 17 bases between the two ends. Germline V gene sequence: CDR1 SQVTM, CDR2 ANQGSEA. This CDR3 spans 15 amino acids. Written as DNA, the CDR3 is TGCAGCGTTGAAGATATCGCGGGGATAGGAGCTGAAGCTTTCTTT. As protein: CSVEDIAGIGAEAFF. The full variable domain, rest sourced from reference TRBV29-1 and TRBJ1-1, is SAVISQKPSRDICQRGTSLTIQCQVDSQVTMMFWYRQQPGQSLTLIATANQGSEATYESGFVIDKFPISRPNLTFSTLTVSNMSPEDSSIYLCSVEDIAGIGAEAFFGQGTRLTVV.

The chain carries TRBV12-3 or TRBV12-4 and TRBJ2-3, with no clear D. V lost 3 bases, J lost 4 bases, and 5 bases lay in between. The CDR3 totals 12 residues. CDR3 DNA sequence: TGTGCCAGCAGTTTTAGTGCAGATACGCAGTATTTT. It encodes CASSFSADTQYF.

With respect to this clone: One junction end does not reproduce the germline sequence, and a read error may be involved. This same CDR3 is encoded by further DNA sequences in the sample. This rearrangement joins TRBV19 to TRBJ1-2; 7 bases map to TRBD1. Germline assignment: CDR1 LNHDA and CDR2 SQIVND (reference sequence). This CDR3 has 15 residues. CDR3 DNA: TGTGCCAGTAGTCTACACGGACAGGTTAACTATGGTTACACCTTC. It is translated as CASSLHGQVNYGYTF.

This clone was observed once. CDR3: CASRATGEGRPQHF. The DNA for the CDR3 is TGTGCCAGCAGAGCTACAGGGGAAGGGCGGCCCCAGCATTTT. The chain links TRBV28 to TRBJ1-5; 7 nucleotides match TRBD1. Germline trimming cut 6 bases from V and 9 bases from J; bases unmatched to any gene: 11. Germline CDR1 reads MDHEN; CDR2 reads SYDVKM. The CDR3 is made up of 14 amino acids. Full variable domain (rest looked up from reference TRBV28 and TRBJ1-5): DVKVTQSSRYLVKRTGEKVFLECVQDMDHENMFWYRQDPGLGLRLIYFSYDVKMKEKGDIPEGYSVSREKKERFSLILESASTNQTSMYLCASRATGEGRPQHFGDGTRLSIL.

This chain uses TRBV2 with TRBJ1-1, with TRBD1 matching 7 bases. The V segment lost 8 bases and the J segment 11 bases; nucleotides outside the gene matches: 8. The CDR3 has 11 residues. Germline V lookup: CDR1 SNHLY, CDR2 FYNNEI. The CDR3 region is CASDYDRAAFF. The CDR3 DNA sequence: TGTGCCAGCGATTACGACAGGGCGGCTTTCTTT.